The entry that follows covers one T cell receptor beta chain sequence. Trimming left V 4 bases short and J 4 bases short, with 11 bases between. The CDR3 loop spans 13 amino acids. The V gene's germline CDR1 is PRHDT and CDR2 FYEKMQ (reference sequence). The data are from a study of blood T cell repertoires in COVID-19. Study as a whole: The United States, Italy and Spain supplied acute and convalescent COVID-19 samples. T cells, B-cell-depleted T cells, or PBMCs supplied cDNA or gDNA.

Original handling: Estimates of nucleated cell counts were drawn from the amplification of reference gene primers. The protocol was immunoSEQ multiplex PCR, while the TCRdb copy is restricted to in-frame clones and leaves out a portion. From that table come the V and J calls and clone size; the DNA was used to work out D and trimming. The repertoire holds 200,000 to 250,000 clones, with approximately 80% as singletons. V and J are TRBV13 and TRBJ2-7; a possible D gene is TRBD1 (6 bases). This clonotype originated in a woman aged 55 to 70 who had recovered from COVID-19. Sequencing input: peripheral blood. Here the CDR3 DNA reads TGTGCCAGCAGCTATGGAACAGGGTACGAGCAGTACTTC. This translates into CASSYGTGYEQYF.